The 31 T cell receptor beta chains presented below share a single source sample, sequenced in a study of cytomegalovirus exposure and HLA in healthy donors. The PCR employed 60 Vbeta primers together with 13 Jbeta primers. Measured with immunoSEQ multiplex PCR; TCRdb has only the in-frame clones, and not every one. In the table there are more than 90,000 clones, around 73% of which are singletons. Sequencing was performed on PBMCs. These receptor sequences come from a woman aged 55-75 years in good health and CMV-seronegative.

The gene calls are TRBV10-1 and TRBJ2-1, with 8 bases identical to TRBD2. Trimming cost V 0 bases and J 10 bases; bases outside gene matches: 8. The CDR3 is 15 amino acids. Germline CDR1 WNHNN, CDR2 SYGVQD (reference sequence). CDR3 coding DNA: TGCGCCAGCAGTGAGTCATCAGCGGGAGTGAACGAGCAGTTCTTC. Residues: CASSESSAGVNEQFF.

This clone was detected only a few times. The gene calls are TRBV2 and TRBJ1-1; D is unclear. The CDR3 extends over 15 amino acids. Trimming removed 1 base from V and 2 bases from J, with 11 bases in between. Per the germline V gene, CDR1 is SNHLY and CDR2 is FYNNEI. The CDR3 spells CASSEGLGRNTEAFF. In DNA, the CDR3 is TGTGCCAGCAGTGAAGGGTTGGGGAGAAACACTGAAGCTTTCTTT.

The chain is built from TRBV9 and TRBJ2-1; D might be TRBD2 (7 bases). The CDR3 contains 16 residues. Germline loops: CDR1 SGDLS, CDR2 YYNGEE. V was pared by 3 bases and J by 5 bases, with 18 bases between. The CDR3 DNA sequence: TGTGCCAGCAGCGCTCGTCTGGGGGGGGCCCACAATGAGCAGTTCTTC. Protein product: CASSARLGGAHNEQFF. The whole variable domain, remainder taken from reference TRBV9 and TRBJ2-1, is DSGVTQTPKHLITATGQRVTLRCSPRSGDLSVYWYQQSLDQGLQFLIQYYNGEERAKGNILERFSAQQFPDLHSELNLSSLELGDSALYFCASSARLGGAHNEQFFGPGTRLTVL.

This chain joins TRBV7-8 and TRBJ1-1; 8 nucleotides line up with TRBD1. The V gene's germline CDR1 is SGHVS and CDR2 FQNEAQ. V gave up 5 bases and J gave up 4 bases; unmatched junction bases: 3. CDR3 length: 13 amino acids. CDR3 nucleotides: TGTGCCAGCAGCCGAACAGGGGGCACTGAAGCTTTCTTT. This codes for CASSRTGGTEAFF.

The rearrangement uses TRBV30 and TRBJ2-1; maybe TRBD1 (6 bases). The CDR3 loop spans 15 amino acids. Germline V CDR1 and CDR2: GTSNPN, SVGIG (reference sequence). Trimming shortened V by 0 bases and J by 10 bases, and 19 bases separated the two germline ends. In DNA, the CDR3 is TGTGCCTGGAGTGTTCTACAGGGTCGAGTCGGAGAGCAGTTCTTC. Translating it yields CAWSVLQGRVGEQFF.

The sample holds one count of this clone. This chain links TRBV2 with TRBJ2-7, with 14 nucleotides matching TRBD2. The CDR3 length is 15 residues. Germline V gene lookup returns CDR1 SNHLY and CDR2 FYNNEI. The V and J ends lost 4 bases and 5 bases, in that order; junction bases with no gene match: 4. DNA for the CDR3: TGTGCCAGCAGTGTAGGGACTAGCGGGAGTCACGAGCAGTACTTC. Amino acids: CASSVGTSGSHEQYF. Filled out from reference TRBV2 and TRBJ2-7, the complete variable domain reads EPEVTQTPSHQVTQMGQEVILRCVPISNHLYFYWYRQILGQKVEFLVSFYNNEISEKSEIFDDQFSVERPDGSNFTLKIRSTKLEDSAMYFCASSVGTSGSHEQYFGPGTRLTVT.

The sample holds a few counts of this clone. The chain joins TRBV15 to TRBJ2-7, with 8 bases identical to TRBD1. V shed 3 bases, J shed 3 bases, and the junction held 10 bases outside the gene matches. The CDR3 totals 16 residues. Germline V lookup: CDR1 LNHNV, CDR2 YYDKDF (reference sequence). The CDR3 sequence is CATSSYAYGQGYEQYF. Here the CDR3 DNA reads TGTGCCACCAGCAGTTACGCCTATGGACAGGGCTACGAGCAGTACTTC. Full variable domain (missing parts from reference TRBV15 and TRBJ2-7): DAMVIQNPRYQVTQFGKPVTLSCSQTLNHNVMYWYQQKSSQAPKLLFHYYDKDFNNEADTPDNFQSRRPNTSFCFLDIRSPGLGDTAMYLCATSSYAYGQGYEQYFGPGTRLTVT.

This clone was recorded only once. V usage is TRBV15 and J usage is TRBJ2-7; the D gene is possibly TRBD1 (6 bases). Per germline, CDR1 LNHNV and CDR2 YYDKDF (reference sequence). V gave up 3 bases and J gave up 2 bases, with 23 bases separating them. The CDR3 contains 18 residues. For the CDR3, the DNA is TGTGCCACCAGCAGCGGACTCATAACGGACAGCGGACCCTACGAGCAGTACTTC. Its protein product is CATSSGLITDSGPYEQYF.

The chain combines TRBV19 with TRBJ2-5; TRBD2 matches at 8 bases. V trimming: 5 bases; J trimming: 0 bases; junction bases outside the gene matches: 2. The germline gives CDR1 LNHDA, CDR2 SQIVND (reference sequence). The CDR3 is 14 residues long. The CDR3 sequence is CASSPGGYQETQYF. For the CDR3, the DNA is TGTGCCAGTAGTCCGGGGGGGTACCAAGAGACCCAGTACTTC.

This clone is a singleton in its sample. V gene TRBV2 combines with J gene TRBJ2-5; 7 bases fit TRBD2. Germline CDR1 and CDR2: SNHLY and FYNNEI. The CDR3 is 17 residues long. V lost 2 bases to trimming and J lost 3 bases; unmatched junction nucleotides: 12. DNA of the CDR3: TGTGCCAGCAGTGAAAAATGGGTAGCGGGTGCAAAAGAGACCCAGTACTTC. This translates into CASSEKWVAGAKETQYF.

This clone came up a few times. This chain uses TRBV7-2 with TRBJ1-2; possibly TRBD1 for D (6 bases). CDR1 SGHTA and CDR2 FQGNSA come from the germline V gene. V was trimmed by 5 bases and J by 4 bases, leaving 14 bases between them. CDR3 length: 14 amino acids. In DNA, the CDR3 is TGTGCCAGCAGCCCAGGGGCGAGGAGCTATGGCTACACCTTC. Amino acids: CASSPGARSYGYTF.

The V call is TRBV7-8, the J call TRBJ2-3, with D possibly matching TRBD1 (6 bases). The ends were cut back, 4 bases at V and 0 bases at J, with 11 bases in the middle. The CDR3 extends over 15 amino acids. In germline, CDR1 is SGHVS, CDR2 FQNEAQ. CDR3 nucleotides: TGTGCCAGCAGCTGGACAGCTGCTAGCACAGATACGCAGTATTTT. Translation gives CASSWTAASTDTQYF.

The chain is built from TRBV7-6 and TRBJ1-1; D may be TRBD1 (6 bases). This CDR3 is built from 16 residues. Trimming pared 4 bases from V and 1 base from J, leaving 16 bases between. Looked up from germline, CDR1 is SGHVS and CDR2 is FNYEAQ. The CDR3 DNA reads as TGTGCCAGCAGCTCCGGGGTTAACAGGGCGAACACTGAAGCTTTCTTT. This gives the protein CASSSGVNRANTEAFF.

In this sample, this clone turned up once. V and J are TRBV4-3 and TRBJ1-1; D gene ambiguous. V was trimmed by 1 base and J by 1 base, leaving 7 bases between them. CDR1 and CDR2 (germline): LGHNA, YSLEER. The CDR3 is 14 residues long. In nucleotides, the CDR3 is TGCGCCAGCAGCCAAGGCCACAAGAACACTGAAGCTTTCTTT. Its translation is CASSQGHKNTEAFF.

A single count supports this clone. The DNA for the CDR3 is TGCGCCAGCAGCCAAGATCTACAGCCAAACTATGGCTACACCTTC. Translated, it gives CASSQDLQPNYGYTF. The rearrangement uses TRBV4-3 and TRBJ1-2; no reliable D call. The CDR3 has 15 residues. The V end lost 0 bases, the J end lost 2 bases, and 10 bases lay between the germline ends. Germline-derived CDR1 and CDR2 are LGHNA and YSLEER.

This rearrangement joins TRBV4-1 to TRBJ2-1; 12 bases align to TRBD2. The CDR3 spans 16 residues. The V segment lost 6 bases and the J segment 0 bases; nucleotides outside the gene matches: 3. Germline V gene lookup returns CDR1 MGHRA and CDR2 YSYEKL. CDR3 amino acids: CASSRLAGVSYNEQFF. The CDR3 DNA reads TGCGCCAGCAGTCGACTAGCGGGGGTCTCCTACAATGAGCAGTTCTTC.

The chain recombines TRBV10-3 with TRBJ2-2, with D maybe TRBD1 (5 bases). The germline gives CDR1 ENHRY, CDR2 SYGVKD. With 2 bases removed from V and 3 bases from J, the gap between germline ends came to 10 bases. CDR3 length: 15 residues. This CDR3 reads CAISEPREDTGELFF. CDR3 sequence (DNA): TGTGCCATCAGTGAGCCCAGGGAAGACACCGGGGAGCTGTTTTTT.

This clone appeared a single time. This chain's CDR3 is CASSLYRGGRKTNEKLFF. For the CDR3, the DNA is TGCGCCAGCAGCCTCTACAGGGGCGGGCGGAAAACTAATGAAAAACTGTTTTTT. The V and J genes are TRBV4-3 and TRBJ1-4; 7 bases are a match to TRBD1. Trimming took 4 bases from V and 1 from J; bases not matched to a gene: 12. Germline assignment: CDR1 LGHNA and CDR2 YSLEER. The CDR3 spans 18 residues.

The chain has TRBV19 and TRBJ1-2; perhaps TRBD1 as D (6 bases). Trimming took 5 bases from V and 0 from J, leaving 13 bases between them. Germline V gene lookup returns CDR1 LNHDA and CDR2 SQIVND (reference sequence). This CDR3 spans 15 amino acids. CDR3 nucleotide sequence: TGTGCCAGTAGTCTCGGGACACCGGCTAACTATGGCTACACCTTC. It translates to CASSLGTPANYGYTF. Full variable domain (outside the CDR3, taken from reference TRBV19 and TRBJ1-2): DGGITQSPKYLFRKEGQNVTLSCEQNLNHDAMYWYRQDPGQGLRLIYYSQIVNDFQKGDIAEGYSVSREKKESFPLTVTSAQKNPTAFYLCASSLGTPANYGYTFGSGTRLTVV.

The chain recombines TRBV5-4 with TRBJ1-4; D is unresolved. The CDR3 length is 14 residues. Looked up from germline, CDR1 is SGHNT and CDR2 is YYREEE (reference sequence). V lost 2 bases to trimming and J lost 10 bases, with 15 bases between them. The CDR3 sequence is CASSLSRGSGKLFF. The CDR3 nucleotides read TGTGCCAGCAGCTTATCGAGAGGGTCTGGAAAACTGTTTTTT.

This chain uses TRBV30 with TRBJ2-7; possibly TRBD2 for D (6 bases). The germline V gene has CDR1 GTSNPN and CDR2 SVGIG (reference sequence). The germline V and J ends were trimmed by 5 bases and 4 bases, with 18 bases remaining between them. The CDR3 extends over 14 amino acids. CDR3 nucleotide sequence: TGTGCCTGGGCGAACGGAGGGATTCTGTACGAGCAGTACTTC. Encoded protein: CAWANGGILYEQYF.

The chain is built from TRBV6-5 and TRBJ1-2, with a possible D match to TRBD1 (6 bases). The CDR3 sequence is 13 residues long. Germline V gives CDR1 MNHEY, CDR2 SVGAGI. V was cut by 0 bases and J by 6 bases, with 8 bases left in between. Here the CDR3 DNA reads TGTGCCAGCAGTTACTCACACAGGGATGGCTACACCTTC. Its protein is CASSYSHRDGYTF.

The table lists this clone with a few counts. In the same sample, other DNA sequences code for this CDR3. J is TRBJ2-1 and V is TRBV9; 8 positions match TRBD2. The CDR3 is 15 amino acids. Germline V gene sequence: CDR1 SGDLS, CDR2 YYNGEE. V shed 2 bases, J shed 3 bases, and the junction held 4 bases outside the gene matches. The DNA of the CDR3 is TGTGCCAGCAGCGTCTTAGCGGGAAGCTACAATGAGCAGTTCTTC. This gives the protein CASSVLAGSYNEQFF. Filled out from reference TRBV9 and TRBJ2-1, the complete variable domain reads DSGVTQTPKHLITATGQRVTLRCSPRSGDLSVYWYQQSLDQGLQFLIQYYNGEERAKGNILERFSAQQFPDLHSELNLSSLELGDSALYFCASSVLAGSYNEQFFGPGTRLTVL.

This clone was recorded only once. CDR3 loop: CASSLVGGGSYEQYF. The CDR3 DNA sequence: TGTGCCAGCAGTTTGGTGGGCGGGGGCTCCTACGAGCAGTACTTC. The J gene is TRBJ2-7, the V gene TRBV28, with 7 positions matching TRBD2. CDR3 length: 15 amino acids. Germline CDR1 reads MDHEN; CDR2 reads SYDVKM. The J segment lost 0 bases and the V segment lost 3 bases, leaving 5 bases of the junction unmatched.

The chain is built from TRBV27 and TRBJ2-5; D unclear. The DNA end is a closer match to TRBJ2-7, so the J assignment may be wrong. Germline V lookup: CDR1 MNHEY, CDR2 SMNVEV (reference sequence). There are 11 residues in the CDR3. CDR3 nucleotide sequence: TGTGCCAGCAGGGTGGGCTACGAGCAGTACTTC. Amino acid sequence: CASRVGYEQYF.

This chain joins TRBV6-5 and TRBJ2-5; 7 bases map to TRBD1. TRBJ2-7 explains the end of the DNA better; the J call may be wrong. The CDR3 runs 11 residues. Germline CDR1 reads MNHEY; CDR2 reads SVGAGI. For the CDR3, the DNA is TGTGCCAGCACACAGGGGAGCGAGCAGTACTTC. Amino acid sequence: CASTQGSEQYF.

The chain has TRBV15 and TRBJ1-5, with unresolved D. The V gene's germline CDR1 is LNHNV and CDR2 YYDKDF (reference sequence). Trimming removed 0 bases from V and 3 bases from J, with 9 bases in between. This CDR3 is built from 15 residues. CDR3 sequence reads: CATSRDIADNQPQHF. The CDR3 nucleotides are TGTGCCACCAGCAGAGATATCGCGGACAATCAGCCCCAGCATTTT.

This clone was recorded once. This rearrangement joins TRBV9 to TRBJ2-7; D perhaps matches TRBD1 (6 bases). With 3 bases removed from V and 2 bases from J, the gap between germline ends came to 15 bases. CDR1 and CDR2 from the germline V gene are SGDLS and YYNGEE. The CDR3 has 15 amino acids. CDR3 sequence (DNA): TGTGCCAGCAGCGCCTCAACGGGACATCCCTACGAGCAGTACTTC. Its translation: CASSASTGHPYEQYF.

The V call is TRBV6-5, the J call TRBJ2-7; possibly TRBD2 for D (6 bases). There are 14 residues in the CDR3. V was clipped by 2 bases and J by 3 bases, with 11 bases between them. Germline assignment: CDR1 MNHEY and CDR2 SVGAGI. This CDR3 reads CASSYVRGSYEQYF. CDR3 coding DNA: TGTGCCAGCAGTTACGTGCGGGGCAGCTACGAGCAGTACTTC.

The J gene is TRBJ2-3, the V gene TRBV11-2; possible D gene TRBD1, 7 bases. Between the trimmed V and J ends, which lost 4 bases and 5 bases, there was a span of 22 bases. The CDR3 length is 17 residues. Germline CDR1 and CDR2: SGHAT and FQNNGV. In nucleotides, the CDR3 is TGTGCCAGCAGCTACCAGGGGGGCGGGCCCGTGAAAGATACGCAGTATTTT. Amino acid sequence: CASSYQGGGPVKDTQYF.

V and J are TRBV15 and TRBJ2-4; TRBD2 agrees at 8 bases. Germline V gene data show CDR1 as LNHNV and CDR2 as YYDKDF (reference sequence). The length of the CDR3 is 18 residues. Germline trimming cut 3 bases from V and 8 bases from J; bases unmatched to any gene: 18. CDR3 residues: CATSSMTSEETDWDIQYF. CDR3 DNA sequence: TGTGCCACCAGCAGCATGACTAGCGAGGAGACTGATTGGGACATTCAGTACTTC.